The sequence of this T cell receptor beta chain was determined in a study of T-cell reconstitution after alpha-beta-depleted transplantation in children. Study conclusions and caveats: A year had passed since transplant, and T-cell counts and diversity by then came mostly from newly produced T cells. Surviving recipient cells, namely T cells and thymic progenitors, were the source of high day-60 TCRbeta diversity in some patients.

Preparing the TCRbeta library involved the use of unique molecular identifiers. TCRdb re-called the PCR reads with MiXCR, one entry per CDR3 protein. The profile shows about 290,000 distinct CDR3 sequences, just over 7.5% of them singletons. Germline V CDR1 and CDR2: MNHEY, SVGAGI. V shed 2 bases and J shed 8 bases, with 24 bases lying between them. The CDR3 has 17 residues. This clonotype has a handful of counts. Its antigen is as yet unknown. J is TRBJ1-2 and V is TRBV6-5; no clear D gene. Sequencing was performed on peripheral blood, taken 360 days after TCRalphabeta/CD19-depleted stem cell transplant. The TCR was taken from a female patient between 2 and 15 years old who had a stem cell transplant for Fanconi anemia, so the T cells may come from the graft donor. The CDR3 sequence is CASSYGVGRARYGGYTF. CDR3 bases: TGTGCCAGCAGTTACGGAGTTGGGAGGGCCCGATATGGAGGCTACACCTTC.